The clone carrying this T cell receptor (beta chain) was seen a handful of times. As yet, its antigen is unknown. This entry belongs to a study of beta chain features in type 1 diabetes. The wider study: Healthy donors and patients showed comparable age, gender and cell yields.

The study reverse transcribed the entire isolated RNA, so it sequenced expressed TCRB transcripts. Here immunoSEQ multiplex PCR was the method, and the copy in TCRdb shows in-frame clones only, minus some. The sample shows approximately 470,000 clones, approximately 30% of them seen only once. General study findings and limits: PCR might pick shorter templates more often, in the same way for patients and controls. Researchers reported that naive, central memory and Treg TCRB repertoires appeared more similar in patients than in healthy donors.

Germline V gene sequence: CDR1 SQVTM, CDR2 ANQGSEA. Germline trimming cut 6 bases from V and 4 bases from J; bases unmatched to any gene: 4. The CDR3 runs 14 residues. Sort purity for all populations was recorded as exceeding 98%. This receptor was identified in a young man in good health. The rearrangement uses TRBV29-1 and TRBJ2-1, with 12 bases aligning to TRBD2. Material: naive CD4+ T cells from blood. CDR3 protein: CSVMTSGSYNEQFF. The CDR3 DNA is TGCAGCGTAATGACTAGCGGGAGTTACAATGAGCAGTTCTTC.